Below are 28 T cell receptor beta chains sequenced from a single sample in a study of blood T cell repertoires in COVID-19. Method: immunoSEQ multiplex PCR; TCRdb's copy keeps in-frame clones and lacks some. The sample holds 70,000 or so clones, approximately 83% seen once. Sequenced material: peripheral blood. These receptors all come from a woman aged 55-69 years with acute or convalescent COVID-19.

This sequence joins TRBV10-3 and TRBJ2-5; D perhaps matches TRBD2 (5 bases). V lost 6 bases, J lost 2 bases, and 10 bases lay in between. The germline V gene has CDR1 ENHRY and CDR2 SYGVKD. The CDR3 covers 13 residues. DNA for the CDR3: TGTGCCATCAGAGAGGACTTTCAAGAGACCCAGTACTTC. It yields the protein CAIREDFQETQYF.

This chain links TRBV7-9 with TRBJ2-2, with TRBD2 matching 16 bases. V shed 4 bases, J shed 6 bases, and the junction held 8 bases outside the gene matches. The CDR3 contains 18 residues. CDR1 and CDR2 from the germline V gene are SEHNR and FQNEAQ (reference sequence). The DNA for the CDR3 is TGTGCCAGCAGCTCGGGACTAGCGGGGGGGCCACGACCCGGGGAGCTGTTTTTT. Its protein is CASSSGLAGGPRPGELFF.

The V call is TRBV27, the J call TRBJ1-2; D remains ambiguous. Germline V gene data show CDR1 as MNHEY and CDR2 as SMNVEV (reference sequence). Trimming shortened V by 2 bases and J by 4 bases, and 11 bases separated the two germline ends. This CDR3 is built from 14 residues. In nucleotides, the CDR3 is TGTGCCAGCAGTTTAAAAGCCTATATCTATGGCTACACCTTC. Its translation: CASSLKAYIYGYTF.

The chain employs TRBV27 and TRBJ2-2; D ambiguous. The CDR3 has 15 amino acids. V was shortened by 2 bases and J by 6 bases, with 13 bases between the two germline ends. Germline values: CDR1 MNHEY, CDR2 SMNVEV (reference sequence). CDR3 sequence reads: CASSLSNLVAGELFF. Here the CDR3 DNA reads TGTGCCAGCAGTTTAAGCAACTTAGTGGCCGGGGAGCTGTTTTTT.

The V and J genes are TRBV19 and TRBJ2-5; no clear D. The CDR3 length is 14 residues. In germline, CDR1 is LNHDA, CDR2 SQIVND (reference sequence). V was pared by 5 bases and J by 5 bases, with 15 bases between. CDR3 sequence: CASSLSNGWETQYF. CDR3 DNA: TGTGCCAGTAGTTTAAGCAACGGTTGGGAGACCCAGTACTTC.

The rearrangement uses TRBV30 and TRBJ2-6; D might be TRBD1 (5 bases). The germline V and J ends were trimmed by 4 bases and 2 bases, with 24 bases remaining between them. The length of the CDR3 is 19 residues. The germline V gene encodes CDR1 GTSNPN and CDR2 SVGIG (reference sequence). CDR3 nucleotide sequence: TGTGCCTGGACGACTGGGGCAGGCTACTCTCGGGCTGGGGCCAACGTCCTGACTTTC. Protein product: CAWTTGAGYSRAGANVLTF.

This chain uses TRBV7-9 with TRBJ1-4; D ambiguous. The CDR3 length is 15 residues. V was pared by 0 bases and J by 7 bases, with 12 bases between. Looked up from germline, CDR1 is SEHNR and CDR2 is FQNEAQ (reference sequence). This CDR3 reads CASSLASGLGEKLFF. CDR3 nucleotide sequence: TGTGCCAGCAGCTTAGCGTCGGGTCTGGGTGAAAAACTGTTTTTT.

The chain has TRBV2 and TRBJ1-3; 8 bases fit TRBD1. The V and J ends lost 9 bases and 4 bases, in that order; junction bases with no gene match: 8. The CDR3 is made up of 14 amino acids. Germline V lookup: CDR1 SNHLY, CDR2 FYNNEI. The CDR3 nucleotides read TGTGCCAGTCACGACAGGGGCTTCGGAAACACCATATATTTT. Its protein is CASHDRGFGNTIYF.

The CDR3 reads CASSEDRVWQPQHF. DNA of the CDR3: TGTGCCAGCAGTGAAGACAGGGTCTGGCAGCCCCAGCATTTT. The chain couples TRBV2 to TRBJ1-5; TRBD1 is a possible D gene (6 bases). The germline V and J ends were trimmed by 1 base and 7 bases, with 11 bases remaining between them. Germline CDR1 reads SNHLY; CDR2 reads FYNNEI. This CDR3 is 14 amino acids long. Combining the CDR3 with reference TRBV2 and TRBJ1-5 gives the whole variable domain EPEVTQTPSHQVTQMGQEVILRCVPISNHLYFYWYRQILGQKVEFLVSFYNNEISEKSEIFDDQFSVERPDGSNFTLKIRSTKLEDSAMYFCASSEDRVWQPQHFGDGTRLSIL.

The rearrangement joins TRBV14 to TRBJ1-2; D remains unclear. Trimming took 4 bases from V and 6 from J, leaving 9 bases between them. The germline V gene has CDR1 SGHDN and CDR2 FVKESK. The length of the CDR3 is 12 residues. In DNA, the CDR3 is TGTGCCAGCAGCCCAGGTCCAAATGGCTACACCTTC. Amino acid sequence: CASSPGPNGYTF.

The chain uses TRBV14 and TRBJ1-5; D remains unclear. This CDR3 has 13 amino acids. Germline V gene data show CDR1 as SGHDN and CDR2 as FVKESK. The V gene lost 4 bases and the J gene lost 1 base, with 5 bases spanning the gap. CDR3 residues: CASSLTSNQPQHF. The CDR3 coding sequence is TGTGCCAGCAGCCTAACAAGCAATCAGCCCCAGCATTTT.

The V and J genes are TRBV19 and TRBJ2-7; the match to TRBD1 covers 8 bases. The germline CDR1 and CDR2 sequences are LNHDA and SQIVND (reference sequence). There are 13 residues in the CDR3. V lost 7 bases, J lost 6 bases, and 8 bases stayed unmatched. The CDR3 bases are TGTGCCAGTACTCAGGGGGCGGAAAGCGAGCAGTACTTC. It codes for CASTQGAESEQYF.

The chain has TRBV5-6 and TRBJ1-5, with no clear D. The germline V gene encodes CDR1 SGHDT and CDR2 YYEEEE. The CDR3 sequence is 15 residues long. Trimming pared 4 bases from V and 2 bases from J, leaving 13 bases between. The CDR3 bases are TGTGCCAGCAGCCGTACGAGGGATGGCAATCAGCCCCAGCATTTT. Translated, it gives CASSRTRDGNQPQHF.

This clone was seen just once. The chain employs TRBV19 and TRBJ1-2, with TRBD1 matching 8 bases. V was clipped by 5 bases and J by 4 bases; unmatched bases: 3. Germline CDR1 reads LNHDA; CDR2 reads SQIVND (reference sequence). The CDR3 covers 13 residues. CDR3 DNA: TGTGCCAGTAGTTCGACAGGGGCCTATGGCTACACCTTC. It yields the protein CASSSTGAYGYTF.

This sequence joins TRBV5-1 and TRBJ2-2; TRBD2 matches at 10 bases. From germline, CDR1 is SGHRS and CDR2 YFSETQ. V gave up 3 bases and J gave up 1 base; unmatched junction bases: 3. The CDR3 runs to 16 residues. DNA of the CDR3: TGCGCCAGCAGCTCCTTAGCGGGGGGGAACACCGGGGAGCTGTTTTTT. Translating it yields CASSSLAGGNTGELFF.

This clone was counted a single time. The CDR3 spells CASSLSLGEAYGYTF. The DNA of the CDR3 is TGTGCCAGCAGCTTATCCCTCGGGGAAGCCTATGGCTACACCTTC. The rearrangement joins TRBV7-9 to TRBJ1-2; no clear D gene. Trimming removed 2 bases at V and 4 bases at J, with 14 bases between. Germline V gene sequence: CDR1 SEHNR, CDR2 FQNEAQ (reference sequence). This CDR3 contains 15 residues.

The V call is TRBV2, the J call TRBJ1-1; D not resolved. V shed 5 bases and J shed 1 base, with 11 bases lying between them. The CDR3 runs 14 residues. In germline, CDR1 is SNHLY, CDR2 FYNNEI. The CDR3 DNA follows: TGTGCCAGCAGTTATCTAATTTCGAACACTGAAGCTTTCTTT. As protein: CASSYLISNTEAFF.

The gene calls are TRBV6-5 and TRBJ2-5, with D possibly being TRBD2 (6 bases). The CDR3 spans 15 residues. Germline loops: CDR1 MNHEY, CDR2 SVGAGI. With 6 bases removed from V and 5 bases from J, the gap between germline ends came to 19 bases. CDR3 bases: TGTGCCAGCAGCCATCCGGAGGGTCCAGGGGAGACCCAGTACTTC. This codes for CASSHPEGPGETQYF.

The rearrangement uses TRBV7-2 and TRBJ1-6; 7 nucleotides agree with TRBD1. The CDR3 extends over 19 amino acids. The germline V gene has CDR1 SGHTA and CDR2 FQGNSA. Trimming at V came to 5 bases and at J to 4 bases, leaving 17 bases not matched to a gene. The CDR3 spells CASSVLGWEQGSYNSPLHF. In nucleotides, the CDR3 is TGTGCCAGCAGCGTCCTTGGGTGGGAACAGGGGTCTTATAATTCACCCCTCCACTTT.

V and J are TRBV6-2 or TRBV6-3 and TRBJ1-1; a weak D match, TRBD1 (6 bases). V was pared by 4 bases and J by 1 base, with 10 bases between. The V gene's germline CDR1 is MNHEY and CDR2 SVGEGT. This CDR3 comprises 14 residues. The CDR3 here is CASSFQQGNTEAFF. The CDR3 DNA follows: TGTGCCAGCAGTTTTCAACAGGGGAACACTGAAGCTTTCTTT.

This clone was counted only a few times. The DNA for the CDR3 is TGCGCCAGCAGCCAAGTATCAGGGGGCTATGGCTACACCTTC. Translating it yields CASSQVSGGYGYTF. The chain links TRBV4-1 to TRBJ1-2, with TRBD1 identical over 7 bases. Germline V gives CDR1 MGHRA, CDR2 YSYEKL. The CDR3 is 14 residues long. V was clipped by 1 base and J by 4 bases; unmatched bases: 3.

This clone was seen only a few times. The chain recombines TRBV30 with TRBJ1-1, with 7 bases lining up with TRBD1. The V segment lost 5 bases and the J segment 4 bases; nucleotides outside the gene matches: 13. This CDR3 region has 15 residues. CDR1 and CDR2 from the germline V gene are GTSNPN and SVGIG (reference sequence). CDR3 protein: CAWSPGRGIVTEAFF. DNA of the CDR3: TGTGCCTGGTCCCCCGGCAGGGGGATAGTCACTGAAGCTTTCTTT.

V and J are TRBV30 and TRBJ1-6, with D possibly being TRBD1 (6 bases). Trimming took 4 bases from V and 9 from J, leaving 13 bases between them. In germline, CDR1 is GTSNPN, CDR2 SVGIG (reference sequence). This CDR3 spans 13 amino acids. The CDR3 reads CAWTGGGGSPLHF. The CDR3 region has the DNA TGTGCCTGGACCGGAGGGGGGGGTTCACCCCTCCACTTT.

The chain is built from TRBV20-1 and TRBJ1-2, with 9 bases fitting TRBD1. Germline CDR1 reads DFQATT; CDR2 reads SNEGSKA (reference sequence). V was clipped by 3 bases and J by 8 bases; unmatched bases: 7. The CDR3 has 13 residues. CDR3 DNA sequence: TGCAGTGCTAGTACACAGGGGGCGGGAGGCTACACCTTC. It translates to CSASTQGAGGYTF.

V is TRBV18 and J is TRBJ1-1; 9 bases agree with TRBD1. The J segment lost 0 bases and the V segment lost 5 bases, leaving 4 bases of the junction unmatched. CDR3 length: 15 residues. Germline lookup yields CDR1 KGHSH and CDR2 LQKENI. CDR3 region: CASSLDRGMNTEAFF. CDR3 nucleotide sequence: TGTGCCAGCTCATTGGACAGGGGCATGAACACTGAAGCTTTCTTT.

The gene calls are TRBV29-1 and TRBJ1-2, with a tentative D call TRBD1 (6 bases). Germline V lookup: CDR1 SQVTM, CDR2 ANQGSEA. This CDR3 has 12 residues. V gave up 4 bases and J gave up 7 bases, with 13 bases separating them. The CDR3 is CSVGGTGSGYTF. Written as DNA, the CDR3 is TGCAGCGTTGGGGGCACAGGGTCTGGCTACACCTTC.

The chain recombines TRBV3-1 (or the pseudogene TRBV3-2) with TRBJ1-4; tentatively, D is TRBD1 (5 bases). V was clipped by 1 base and J by 8 bases, with 17 bases between them. The CDR3 spans 16 residues. Germline V CDR1 and CDR2: LGHDT, YNNKEL (reference sequence). The CDR3 DNA sequence: TGTGCCAGCAGCCAAGGTCTGGGGGGAGGAGGAGAAAAACTGTTTTTT. Translation: CASSQGLGGGGEKLFF.

This clone was detected once. The gene calls are TRBV7-9 and TRBJ2-5; TRBD2 is a possible D gene (5 bases). The CDR3 contains 15 residues. Germline CDR1 reads SEHNR; CDR2 reads FQNEAQ (reference sequence). V lost 1 base and J 0 bases, leaving 9 bases between the germline ends. CDR3 bases: TGTGCCAGCAGCTTAGGAGGGTTGTACCAAGAGACCCAGTACTTC. Translated: CASSLGGLYQETQYF.